Presented here are 22 T cell receptor beta chains from one specimen sequenced in a study of CD8 T cells in ankylosing spondylitis. Using its own MiXCR run on the 5' RACE reads, TCRdb lists one record per CDR3 protein. The data show 200,000 to 300,000 distinct CDR3 sequences, with approximately 12% seen just once and about 6.8% held by the top ten. The sequenced material came from blood, either unsorted or a sorted T cell fraction (not recorded which). Every receptor here comes from a male donor with ankylosing spondylitis or in good health (not recorded which).

On this clonotype: The junction departs from germline at one end; a sequencing error may be responsible. The genes are TRBV2 and TRBJ2-2; 7 positions match TRBD1. This CDR3 contains 13 residues. Germline V gene data show CDR1 as SNHLY and CDR2 as FYNNEI. The CDR3: CVSSLTGHGELFF. The CDR3 DNA follows: TGTGTCAGCAGTTTGACAGGGCACGGGGAGCTGTTTTTT.

This chain joins TRBV6-1 and TRBJ1-2, with TRBD1 as a possible D gene (5 bases). The CDR3 consists of 12 residues. Germline-derived CDR1 and CDR2 are MNHNS and SASEGT. Trimming shortened V by 10 bases and J by 4 bases, and 13 bases separated the two germline ends. CDR3 in DNA: TGTGCCACCTCGGGACGGTCCTATGGCTACACCTTC. Its protein product is CATSGRSYGYTF.

This clonotype has at least ten counts. The rearrangement links TRBV7-2 to TRBJ2-1; 8 bases are shared with TRBD2. J lost 10 bases, V lost 5 bases, and 10 bases had no gene match. Germline CDR1 and CDR2: SGHTA and FQGNSA. CDR3 size: 14 residues. For the CDR3, the DNA is TGTGCCAGCAGCCTAGTGGGCGGGGGGAGCGAGCAGTTCTTC. This sequence encodes CASSLVGGGSEQFF.

There are a few counts of this clonotype. This rearrangement joins TRBV7-2 to TRBJ2-1; 9 bases match TRBD2. Trimming removed 3 bases from V and 6 bases from J; junction bases left unmatched: 3. Looked up from germline, CDR1 is SGHTA and CDR2 is FQGNSA. The CDR3 runs 14 residues. The CDR3 nucleotides are TGTGCCAGCAGCTTGGCGGGAGGGTTCAATGAGCAGTTCTTC. Its protein is CASSLAGGFNEQFF.

This clonotype was picked up many times. This chain links TRBV24-1 with TRBJ1-5, with D possibly being TRBD1 (5 bases). Per the germline V gene, CDR1 is KGHDR and CDR2 is SFDVKD. The V and J ends lost 9 bases and 3 bases respectively, with 14 bases between them. There are 14 residues in the CDR3. CDR3 nucleotides: TGTGCCACCGTTGGGGACTTGAACAATCAGCCCCAGCATTTT. Translation: CATVGDLNNQPQHF.

There are many counts of this clonotype. The J gene is TRBJ2-7, the V gene TRBV12-3 or TRBV12-4, with D perhaps matching TRBD1 (6 bases). V lost 6 bases to trimming and J lost 0 bases, with 15 bases between them. The CDR3 length is 15 residues. The CDR3 loop reads CASSYPRTVSYEQYF. In DNA form, the CDR3 reads TGTGCCAGCAGCTACCCTCGGACAGTCTCCTACGAGCAGTACTTC.

This clonotype was seen only a few times. This rearrangement joins TRBV11-1 to TRBJ2-7; TRBD2 agrees at 8 bases. The CDR3 is 17 amino acids. V lost 0 bases, J lost 0 bases, and 7 bases stayed unmatched. Germline CDR1 is SGHAT and CDR2 is FQDESV (reference sequence). CDR3 sequence: CASSLALNSGASYEQYF. The CDR3 DNA reads as TGTGCCAGCAGCTTAGCGCTGAATAGCGGGGCCTCCTACGAGCAGTACTTC. Supplemented by reference TRBV11-1 and TRBJ2-7, the full variable domain reads EAEVAQSPRYKITEKSQAVAFWCDPISGHATLYWYRQILGQGPELLVQFQDESVVDDSQLPKDRFSAERLKGVDSTLKIQPAELGDSAMYLCASSLALNSGASYEQYFGPGTRLTVT.

This clonotype occurred many times. The chain has TRBV27 and TRBJ2-5; 8 bases line up with TRBD2. V lost 5 bases, J lost 0 bases, and 11 bases stayed unmatched. This CDR3 comprises 17 residues. CDR1 MNHEY and CDR2 SMNVEV come from the germline V gene (reference sequence). CDR3 in amino acids: CASSMRGSGTYQETQYF. The CDR3 nucleotides are TGTGCCAGCAGTATGCGGGGTAGCGGGACCTACCAAGAGACCCAGTACTTC.

The table lists this clonotype with many counts. The rearrangement links TRBV29-1 to TRBJ2-6; 9 bases are shared with TRBD1. V was pared by 6 bases and J by 0 bases, with 9 bases of the junction left unmatched. The CDR3 has 17 residues. Germline V gene data show CDR1 as SQVTM and CDR2 as ANQGSEA. The CDR3 protein is CSVSGTGSYSGANVLTF. CDR3 nucleotides: TGCAGCGTGTCCGGGACAGGGAGTTACTCTGGGGCCAACGTCCTGACTTTC.

This clonotype has just a few counts. V gene TRBV6-1 combines with J gene TRBJ2-7; no clear D gene. From germline, CDR1 is MNHNS and CDR2 SASEGT. Trimming left V 0 bases short and J 2 bases short, with 5 bases between. The CDR3 is made up of 13 amino acids. The CDR3 DNA follows: TGTGCCAGCAGTGAAGCTATCCCCTACGAGCAGTACTTC. Translating it yields CASSEAIPYEQYF.

This clonotype has at least ten counts. This sequence joins TRBV5-1 and TRBJ2-7; no clear D. CDR3 length equals 14 residues. The V end was cut by 0 bases, the J end by 3 bases, with 10 bases between. Germline V CDR1 and CDR2: SGHRS, YFSETQ. DNA of the CDR3: TGCGCCAGCAGCTTGGTTTCCAGCAGCTACGAGCAGTACTTC. As protein: CASSLVSSSYEQYF.

This clonotype came up many times. The rearrangement joins TRBV11-1 to TRBJ2-7; weak D call: TRBD2 (7 bases). Between the trimmed V and J ends, which lost 4 bases and 2 bases, there was a span of 27 bases. Germline lookup yields CDR1 SGHAT and CDR2 FQDESV (reference sequence). This CDR3 region has 19 residues. The CDR3 is CASSYSPSSVGGRTYEQYF. The CDR3 DNA reads TGTGCCAGCAGCTATTCCCCATCATCGGTCGGGGGGCGAACCTACGAGCAGTACTTC.

This chain links TRBV6-1 with TRBJ1-4, with D possibly TRBD1 on 5 matching bases. CDR1 MNHNS and CDR2 SASEGT come from the germline V gene. The CDR3 runs to 13 residues. Trimming pared 6 bases from V and 8 bases from J, leaving 13 bases between. As DNA, the CDR3 is TGTGCCAGCAGGGCAGGGTTTGGGGAAAAACTGTTTTTT. Amino acid sequence: CASRAGFGEKLFF.

The V call is TRBV6-1, the J call TRBJ2-2; no clear D. V was trimmed by 4 bases and J by 6 bases, leaving 12 bases between them. Per germline, CDR1 MNHNS and CDR2 SASEGT. CDR3 length: 14 amino acids. The chain's CDR3 is CASSVEFGAGELFF. The CDR3 nucleotides read TGTGCCAGCAGTGTTGAATTTGGTGCCGGGGAGCTGTTTTTT.

This clonotype was seen many times. V gene TRBV12-3 or TRBV12-4 combines with J gene TRBJ1-2; possible D gene TRBD1, 5 bases. Deletions cut 5 bases from V and 4 bases from J, with 20 bases between. CDR3 size: 16 residues. This chain's CDR3 is CASSPRRGISLYGYTF. The CDR3 region has the DNA TGTGCCAGCAGTCCCCGACGGGGGATATCCCTCTATGGCTACACCTTC.

At least ten counts were recorded for this clonotype. The V gene is TRBV20-1, the J gene TRBJ2-1, with a weak D call TRBD2 (5 bases). Per germline, CDR1 DFQATT and CDR2 SNEGSKA (reference sequence). The CDR3 is made up of 14 amino acids. CDR3 residues: CSVLRGSSYNEQFF. CDR3 nucleotides: TGCAGCGTTCTGAGAGGGAGCTCCTACAATGAGCAGTTCTTC.

In this sample, this clonotype turned up a few times. V and J are TRBV6-1 and TRBJ1-2; D is possibly TRBD1 (5 bases). CDR1 and CDR2 from the germline V gene are MNHNS and SASEGT. Trimming removed 6 bases at V and 0 bases at J, with 11 bases between. The CDR3 consists of 14 residues. The CDR3 DNA reads as TGTGCCAGCAGGGGACCTCAAGCTAACTATGGCTACACCTTC. Protein: CASRGPQANYGYTF.

This clonotype was recorded at least ten times. The chain links TRBV4-1 to TRBJ2-7, with D maybe TRBD2 (6 bases). The CDR3 is 12 residues long. CDR1 and CDR2 (germline): MGHRA, YSYEKL. Between the trimmed V and J ends, which lost 6 bases and 6 bases, there was a span of 12 bases. CDR3 amino acids: CASSGGYSEQYF. The DNA for the CDR3 is TGCGCCAGCAGTGGGGGGTACAGCGAGCAGTACTTC.

The chain combines TRBV7-7 with TRBJ2-2; TRBD2 might be the D (6 bases). Trimming took 4 bases from V and 4 from J, leaving 16 bases between them. CDR1 SSHAT and CDR2 FNYEAQ come from the germline V gene (reference sequence). The CDR3 runs to 16 residues. In DNA, the CDR3 is TGTGCCAGCAGCTCAGATGCGGGACTCGGCACCGGGGAGCTGTTTTTT. This encodes CASSSDAGLGTGELFF. The full variable domain, its missing parts supplied by reference TRBV7-7 and TRBJ2-2, is GAGVSQSPRYKVTKRGQDVTLRCDPISSHATLYWYQQALGQGPEFLTYFNYEAQPDKSGLPSDRFSAERPEGSISTLTIQRTEQRDSAMYRCASSSDAGLGTGELFFGEGSRLTVL.

This clonotype was detected ten times or more. The V and J genes are TRBV20-1 and TRBJ2-2, with 8 bases aligning to TRBD1. This CDR3 comprises 16 residues. Trimming removed 5 bases from V and 2 bases from J; junction bases left unmatched: 10. The germline gives CDR1 DFQATT, CDR2 SNEGSKA (reference sequence). In DNA, the CDR3 is TGCAGTGCTGGAGCCCCGGGACAGGTCAACACCGGGGAGCTGTTTTTT. It specifies CSAGAPGQVNTGELFF.

This clonotype was detected ten times or more. V usage is TRBV5-1 and J usage is TRBJ2-1; 7 bases match TRBD2. CDR3 size: 15 residues. Germline lookup yields CDR1 SGHRS and CDR2 YFSETQ. V shed 3 bases and J 4 bases; nucleotides not matched to a gene: 7. The CDR3 loop reads CASSSGGTSYNEQFF. The CDR3 coding sequence is TGCGCCAGCAGCTCCGGGGGGACGAGTTACAATGAGCAGTTCTTC.

At least ten counts were recorded for this clonotype. The V call is TRBV5-4, the J call TRBJ2-3; TRBD1 aligns across 8 bases. Germline values: CDR1 SGHNT, CDR2 YYREEE (reference sequence). The trim removed 3 bases at V and 3 bases at J, leaving 3 bases unmatched. The CDR3 sequence is 14 residues long. The CDR3 region is CASSYDRGTDTQYF. The CDR3 DNA reads TGTGCCAGCAGCTACGACAGGGGTACAGATACGCAGTATTTT.